The clone carrying this T cell receptor (beta chain) showed up just once. This CDR3 is built from 17 residues. Per germline, CDR1 SGHNT and CDR2 YENEEA. The V gene end was trimmed by 5 bases and the J gene end by 7 bases; junction bases not matched to a gene: 9. The source of the sample is a study of blood T cell repertoires in COVID-19. Study background: Samples came from the United States, Italy and Spain, spanning acute and convalescent COVID-19. The analysed material was cDNA or gDNA that came from T cells, B-cell-depleted T cells, or PBMCs.

Individuals drawn from 20 to 25 US areas were about 18 to 89 years old. Participant reports of clinical history set cohort assignment. Using immunoSEQ multiplex PCR, the repertoire was profiled, and TCRdb retains in-frame clones only, with some absent. The profile shows under 200,000 clones, about four fifths of them singletons. The chain joins TRBV11-3 to TRBJ2-1; 15 bases align to TRBD2. The sample was PBMCs or T cells enriched from blood (not recorded which). The receptor was isolated from a woman aged 45 to 65 in a cohort exposed to, infected with or recovered from COVID-19 (not recorded which). The CDR3 DNA sequence: TGTGCCAGCAGCACGACTGCGGGACTAGCGGGAGGAAATGAGCAGTTCTTC. Translation gives CASSTTAGLAGGNEQFF.